These 20 T cell receptor beta chains were all obtained from the same sample, sequenced in a study of T cell responses to AZD1222 COVID-19 vaccine. This table comes from immunoSEQ multiplex PCR, and its TCRdb copy is limited to in-frame clones, with some not included. There are 70,000 to 95,000 clones in the sample; over 75% occur only once, and approximately 22% lies in the top ten. Sample: peripheral blood, taken on day 0 of AZD1222 vaccination. These receptor sequences come from an adult in good health.

The chain joins TRBV6-5 to TRBJ1-4, with D perhaps TRBD1 (6 bases). This CDR3 spans 15 amino acids. The V and J ends lost 5 bases and 2 bases respectively, with 12 bases between them. Germline CDR1 MNHEY, CDR2 SVGAGI. As DNA, the CDR3 is TGTGCCAGCAGTCTACAGGGTCCCACTAATGAAAAACTGTTTTTT. Protein: CASSLQGPTNEKLFF.

CDR3 region: CATSRKTGPNQPQHF. CDR3 DNA: TGTGCCACCAGCAGGAAGACAGGACCGAATCAGCCCCAGCATTTT. The V call is TRBV15, the J call TRBJ1-5, with TRBD1 as a possible D gene (6 bases). This CDR3 has 15 amino acids. V shed 3 bases and J shed 4 bases, with 13 bases lying between them. CDR1 and CDR2 from the germline V gene are LNHNV and YYDKDF (reference sequence).

The CDR3 region has the DNA TGTGCCAGCAGCGGGGAAAAACTGTTTTTT. Amino acid sequence: CASSGEKLFF. V gene TRBV28 combines with J gene TRBJ1-4; D not certain. Trimming took 6 bases from V and 8 from J, leaving 4 bases between them. CDR1 and CDR2 from the germline V gene are MDHEN and SYDVKM. This CDR3 is 10 amino acids long. The variable domain in full, with the rest retrieved from reference TRBV28 and TRBJ1-4, is DVKVTQSSRYLVKRTGEKVFLECVQDMDHENMFWYRQDPGLGLRLIYFSYDVKMKEKGDIPEGYSVSREKKERFSLILESASTNQTSMYLCASSGEKLFFGSGTQLSVL.

This chain joins TRBV6-1 and TRBJ1-5, with 8 bases aligning to TRBD1. The CDR3 runs to 16 residues. Germline V CDR1 and CDR2: MNHNS, SASEGT. V shed 4 bases and J 1 base; nucleotides not matched to a gene: 6. The CDR3 DNA sequence: TGTGCCAGCAGTGGGACAGGGATTGGAAGCAATCAGCCCCAGCATTTT. Encoded protein: CASSGTGIGSNQPQHF.

The chain uses TRBV7-9 and TRBJ2-6; unclear D gene. Germline-derived CDR1 and CDR2 are SEHNR and FQNEAQ (reference sequence). This CDR3 region has 12 residues. V lost 1 base to trimming and J lost 16 bases, with 11 bases between them. CDR3 coding DNA: TGTGCCAGCAGCTTAGGCGTAGGCAGGCTGACTTTC. Residues: CASSLGVGRLTF. Looking up the rest from reference TRBV7-9 and TRBJ2-6 gives the full variable domain: DTGVSQNPRHKITKRGQNVTFRCDPISEHNRLYWYRQTLGQGPEFLTYFQNEAQLEKSRLLSDRFSAERPKGSFSTLEIQRTEQGDSAMYLCASSLGVGRLTFGAGSRLTVL.

This clone was seen only a few times. The rearrangement links TRBV21-1 to TRBJ1-2; the table's D call of TRBD1 was not tested on the DNA. TRBV21-1 is a pseudogene segment. The CDR3 sequence is 14 residues long. CDR3 coding DNA: TGTGCCAGCAGCAACCTACAGGGGGCGCGGGGCTACACCTTC. Translated: CASSNLQGARGYTF.

The chain joins TRBV7-9 to TRBJ1-5; unclear D gene. This CDR3 is 15 amino acids long. Per the germline V gene, CDR1 is SEHNR and CDR2 is FQNEAQ (reference sequence). Trimming shortened V by 0 bases and J by 0 bases, and 6 bases separated the two germline ends. This CDR3 is CASSLAQNSNQPQHF. The CDR3 bases are TGTGCCAGCAGCTTAGCCCAGAATAGCAATCAGCCCCAGCATTTT.

This clone appeared a few times. This chain joins TRBV4-1 and TRBJ1-2; perhaps TRBD1 as D (6 bases). Germline CDR1 and CDR2: MGHRA and YSYEKL. The CDR3 totals 15 residues. V was trimmed by 0 bases and J by 8 bases, leaving 16 bases between them. The CDR3 spells CASSQDPTGAKGYTF. The CDR3 nucleotides read TGCGCCAGCAGCCAAGATCCTACGGGGGCGAAAGGCTACACCTTC.

The CDR3 loop reads CASSPPQSGNTIYF. The CDR3 region has the DNA TGTGCCAGCAGCCCGCCTCAATCTGGAAACACCATATATTTT. This chain connects TRBV7-9 to TRBJ1-3; D is ambiguous. Germline V CDR1 and CDR2: SEHNR, FQNEAQ (reference sequence). Trimming removed 5 bases from V and 1 base from J, with 9 bases in between. The CDR3 spans 14 residues. The full variable domain, with the rest looked up from reference TRBV7-9 and TRBJ1-3, is DTGVSQNPRHKITKRGQNVTFRCDPISEHNRLYWYRQTLGQGPEFLTYFQNEAQLEKSRLLSDRFSAERPKGSFSTLEIQRTEQGDSAMYLCASSPPQSGNTIYFGEGSWLTVV.

The table lists this clone with a few counts. CDR3 sequence: CASIGGRATGELFF. The CDR3 DNA reads TGTGCCAGCATCGGCGGGCGGGCCACCGGGGAGCTGTTTTTT. The chain combines TRBV6-5 with TRBJ2-2, with D possibly matching TRBD2 (5 bases). CDR1 and CDR2 (germline): MNHEY, SVGAGI. This CDR3 is 14 amino acids long. Trimming cost V 7 bases and J 4 bases, with 13 bases left between them.

J is TRBJ2-2 and V is TRBV24-1; 7 bases fit TRBD1. This CDR3 contains 16 residues. V dropped 5 bases and J dropped 5; count of bases not matched to a gene: 10. From germline, CDR1 is KGHDR and CDR2 SFDVKD. CDR3 region: CATSVVDRTGTGELFF. CDR3 sequence (DNA): TGTGCCACCAGTGTTGTGGACAGGACGGGGACCGGGGAGCTGTTTTTT.

The chain couples TRBV29-1 to TRBJ2-7; either TRBD1 or TRBD2 may fit D (6 bases each). The germline CDR1 and CDR2 sequences are SQVTM and ANQGSEA. The CDR3 has 20 residues. Trimming removed 5 bases from V and 2 bases from J, with 34 bases in between. The CDR3 DNA reads as TGCAGCGTTTTGACCGGGACTTCCCTAGCACAGGGATTTTCCCCCTACGAGCAGTACTTC. It translates to CSVLTGTSLAQGFSPYEQYF.

As DNA, the CDR3 is TGTGCCAGCAGCTTAATGATCAGCGGGGGGGCCGTGCCCTACAATGAGCAGTTCTTC. Translating gives CASSLMISGGAVPYNEQFF. V gene TRBV7-8 combines with J gene TRBJ2-1; the match to TRBD2 covers 10 bases. CDR3 length equals 19 residues. Trimming removed 2 bases from V and 2 bases from J; junction bases left unmatched: 12. Germline loops: CDR1 SGHVS, CDR2 FQNEAQ.

This clone was seen a handful of times. The chain uses TRBV9 and TRBJ1-1; D remains unclear. This CDR3 spans 14 amino acids. V shed 3 bases and J shed 1 base, with 10 bases lying between them. CDR1 and CDR2 from the germline V gene are SGDLS and YYNGEE. The CDR3 protein is CASSGSTANTEAFF. CDR3 nucleotide sequence: TGTGCCAGCAGCGGCTCAACAGCGAACACTGAAGCTTTCTTT.

The gene calls are TRBV29-1 and TRBJ1-1; D is perhaps TRBD1 (5 bases). This CDR3 is built from 15 residues. The germline V gene encodes CDR1 SQVTM and CDR2 ANQGSEA. V lost 0 bases to trimming and J lost 1 base, with 12 bases between them. Written as DNA, the CDR3 is TGCAGCGTTGAAGATTGGGGGGAGCGGAACACTGAAGCTTTCTTT. Translating gives CSVEDWGERNTEAFF.

The rearrangement joins TRBV6-5 to TRBJ1-3, with D possibly matching TRBD1 (6 bases). V was cut by 5 bases and J by 1 base, with 9 bases left in between. The CDR3 is 14 residues long. From germline, CDR1 is MNHEY and CDR2 SVGAGI. The chain's CDR3 is CASSRDRSGNTIYF. Written as DNA, the CDR3 is TGTGCCAGCAGTCGAGACAGGTCTGGAAACACCATATATTTT.

This clone was counted a few times. V and J are TRBV7-9 and TRBJ2-1, with 9 positions matching TRBD1. V shed 4 bases, J shed 9 bases, and the junction held 10 bases outside the gene matches. CDR3 length: 15 residues. Germline V lookup: CDR1 SEHNR, CDR2 FQNEAQ (reference sequence). The CDR3 nucleotides are TGTGCCAGCAGCTCCCTGCCGGGACAGGGCACTGAGCAGTTCTTC. This translates into CASSSLPGQGTEQFF. Filled out from reference TRBV7-9 and TRBJ2-1, the complete variable domain reads DTGVSQNPRHKITKRGQNVTFRCDPISEHNRLYWYRQTLGQGPEFLTYFQNEAQLEKSRLLSDRFSAERPKGSFSTLEIQRTEQGDSAMYLCASSSLPGQGTEQFFGPGTRLTVL.

The chain couples TRBV11-1 to TRBJ2-4; D gene uncertain. The CDR3 contains 14 residues. Trimming stripped 1 base from V and 6 bases from J, with 10 bases between. Germline V CDR1 and CDR2: SGHAT, FQDESV (reference sequence). As DNA, the CDR3 is TGTGCCAGCAGCTTAGACTATAGCACAAACATTCAGTACTTC. It encodes CASSLDYSTNIQYF.

The rearrangement joins TRBV11-2 to TRBJ2-7, with 13 bases identical to TRBD2. Germline trimming cut 3 bases from V and 6 bases from J; bases unmatched to any gene: 8. The germline CDR1 and CDR2 sequences are SGHAT and FQNNGV. This CDR3 region has 16 residues. CDR3 coding DNA: TGTGCCAGCAGCTTGGTGGGACTAGCGGGACGGGGCGAGCAGTACTTC. Encoded protein: CASSLVGLAGRGEQYF.

This clone was observed once. The chain carries TRBV5-4 and TRBJ2-2; perhaps D is TRBD1 or TRBD2 (5 bases each). The CDR3 runs 15 residues. Germline V lookup: CDR1 SGHNT, CDR2 YYREEE (reference sequence). Trimming removed 2 bases from V and 4 bases from J, with 12 bases in between. CDR3 bases: TGTGCCAGCAGCTTAGGCATTGGGGGCACCGGGGAGCTGTTTTTT. This sequence encodes CASSLGIGGTGELFF.